This T cell receptor (beta chain) was identified in a study of blood T cell repertoires in COVID-19 (dated by TCRdb to the early 2020s). Regarding the research as a whole: Samples covering the acute and convalescent phases of COVID-19 were provided by collaborators in the United States, Italy and Spain. A freely available public database, intended as a resource for researchers studying the immune response to SARS-CoV-2, is where the repertoires were released. The dataset comprised deeply sampled blood TCRbeta repertoires from subjects exposed to, actively infected with, or recovered from COVID-19. The prospective study material was composed of cDNA or gDNA derived from T cells, B-cell-depleted T cells, or PBMCs. A de-identified subject ID, COVID-19 status, age in years and sex were almost always included in the sample metadata. Where available, HLA class I and class II types were taken from metadata supplied by the sample provider and were not determined by assay-based typing. Samples were obtained from the ongoing ImmuneRACE study (first 160 participants) and from 950 to 1,500 subjects provided by 6 global collaborators.

To note about this clone: The antigen it binds to is not known. Base qualities were left out, and no much larger clone turns up one base away.

Samples from volunteer blood donors who had recovered from COVID-19 were contributed by a second Seattle source. Whole blood was collected in K2EDTA tubes by collaborating institutions according to the institutions' own protocols. For TCRbeta analysis, collaborators shipped samples as frozen whole blood, isolated PBMCs, or DNA extracted from either of those sample types. Findings and caveats that apply to the study as a whole: The amount of clinical and demographic metadata varied by source and participant and was provided uncurated.

TCRbeta CDR3 regions were amplified from genomic DNA using the immunoSEQ Assay, a bias-controlled multiplex PCR. The paper's processing steps were these. Nucleated cell counts per sample were estimated from amplification of reference gene primers within the assay. Sequence reads were collapsed and filtered to measure the absolute abundance of every unique TCRbeta CDR3 rearrangement. For each sample, productive Simpson clonality was calculated by taking the square root of Simpson's diversity index across productive rearrangements. This is the immuneACCESS table as TCRdb keeps it, with only in-frame sequences that have V and J called. A part of the clones is gone; compared with another copy, unresolved V genes explain less than half, and the rest is unexplained. V and J calls and clone size are copied from that table; D and trimming were computed from the DNA. The sample table records approximately 92,000 clones; about three quarters of these occur just once. The leading ten clones occupy about 8.7% of the sample.

The CDR3 measures 12 amino acids from cysteine to phenylalanine. Here the CDR3 DNA is all that survives: 36 bases in frame from base 1. Sequences SGHKS (CDR1) and YYEKEE (CDR2) are obtained from the germline V gene (reference sequence). Germline trimming amounts to 4 bases on V and 9 bases on J, with 7 as the count of junction bases outside the gene matches. The sequencing sample was made of peripheral blood. The chain is assembled from TRBV5-5 and TRBJ2-7, and 7 junctional nucleotides match TRBD1. The sequence was obtained from a middle-aged man who had recovered from COVID-19. The CDR3 protein: CASSQDRVGQYF. The bases read TGTGCCAGCAGCCAAGACAGGGTAGGGCAGTACTTC.